The sequence of this TCR beta chain was determined in a study of CD8 T cells in ankylosing spondylitis. Study results and limitations: Typical of ankylosing spondylitis blood, it appeared, was a TCR beta motif of about eight highly homologous variants.

TCRdb re-called the 5' RACE reads through MiXCR, storing one row per CDR3 protein. Of 100,000 to 150,000 distinct CDR3 sequences listed, more than 6.5% were seen once; the top ten hold about 12%. This clonotype was picked up many times. Its antigen remains unidentified. The germline CDR1 and CDR2 sequences are SGHTA and FQGNSA. CDR3 size: 15 residues. V dropped 5 bases and J dropped 2; count of bases not matched to a gene: 8. The J gene is TRBJ2-5, the V gene TRBV7-2; 7 bases align to TRBD1. Sequences were obtained from blood, either unsorted or a sorted T cell fraction (not recorded which). The source is a male donor with ankylosing spondylitis or in good health (not recorded which). CDR3 sequence reads: CASSPSGGGQETQYF. Written as DNA, the CDR3 is TGTGCCAGCAGCCCGTCAGGGGGTGGGCAAGAGACCCAGTACTTC.